Shown below are 11 T cell receptor beta chains from a single sample sequenced in a study of blood T cell repertoires in COVID-19. Some clones are missing from TCRdb's copy, which holds only in-frame ones; the method was immunoSEQ multiplex PCR. The table records 150,000 or so clones, 85% to 90% of them present only once. The sequenced sample was peripheral blood. These receptors were taken from a man older than 75 with acute or convalescent COVID-19.

This clone occurred once. The chain links TRBV3-1 (or the pseudogene TRBV3-2) to TRBJ2-7, with 8 bases matching TRBD1. The CDR3 consists of 21 residues. Unmatched junction bases numbered 21, after V lost 0 bases and J lost 2 bases. CDR1 is LGHDT, CDR2 YNNKEL, per germline (reference sequence). CDR3 nucleotide sequence: TGTGCCAGCAGCCAAGATGACACTGGACAGGGCTCTTCCGGGGGCACCTACGAGCAGTACTTC. Translation gives CASSQDDTGQGSSGGTYEQYF.

CDR3 sequence: CAWSDMRLGREAFF. In DNA form, the CDR3 reads TGTGCCTGGAGTGATATGCGTCTGGGGCGTGAAGCTTTCTTT. This chain links TRBV30 with TRBJ1-1; maybe TRBD1 (5 bases). The CDR3 extends over 14 amino acids. The germline CDR1 and CDR2 sequences are GTSNPN and SVGIG (reference sequence). V shed 1 base and J shed 7 bases, with 16 bases lying between them.

V gene TRBV30 combines with J gene TRBJ1-2; no clear D. The CDR3 extends over 11 amino acids. Trimming cost V 3 bases and J 4 bases, with 6 bases left between them. The germline V gene has CDR1 GTSNPN and CDR2 SVGIG (reference sequence). For the CDR3, the DNA is TGTGCCTGGAGATGGAGCTATGGCTACACCTTC. This encodes CAWRWSYGYTF.

This chain joins TRBV27 and TRBJ2-5, with D tentatively TRBD2 (5 bases). CDR3 length equals 15 residues. Between the trimmed V and J ends, which lost 2 bases and 1 base, there was a span of 11 bases. Germline V gives CDR1 MNHEY, CDR2 SMNVEV (reference sequence). This CDR3 reads CASSLGERRQETQYF. The CDR3 coding sequence is TGTGCCAGCAGTTTAGGGGAGCGGCGCCAAGAGACCCAGTACTTC.

This clone was counted once. The J gene is TRBJ2-7, the V gene TRBV5-4; tentative D call: TRBD2 (5 bases). This CDR3 region has 15 residues. The germline V gene encodes CDR1 SGHNT and CDR2 YYREEE (reference sequence). Trimming shortened V by 0 bases and J by 2 bases, and 12 bases separated the two germline ends. The CDR3 region is CASSLEGFSAYEQYF. For the CDR3, the DNA is TGTGCCAGCAGCTTGGAGGGTTTTAGCGCCTACGAGCAGTACTTC. Looking up the rest from reference TRBV5-4 and TRBJ2-7 gives the full variable domain: ETGVTQSPTHLIKTRGQQVTLRCSSQSGHNTVSWYQQALGQGPQFIFQYYREEENGRGNFPPRFSGLQFPNYSSELNVNALELDDSALYLCASSLEGFSAYEQYFGPGTRLTVT.

This clone was observed a few times. The V call is TRBV28, the J call TRBJ1-3; 9 bases fit TRBD1. The V and J ends lost 4 bases and 0 bases, in that order; junction bases with no gene match: 4. This CDR3 has 16 residues. Germline V CDR1 and CDR2: MDHEN, SYDVKM. CDR3 sequence (DNA): TGTGCCAGCAGTTCACAGGGGGCGAACTCTGGAAACACCATATATTTT. Encoded protein: CASSSQGANSGNTIYF.

The genes are TRBV21-1 and TRBJ2-2; the D call TRBD2 from the table was never checked on the DNA. TRBV21-1 is designated a pseudogene. The CDR3 spans 19 residues. CDR3 sequence: CASSKIGLAGETNTGELFF. As DNA, the CDR3 is TGTGCCAGCAGCAAAATAGGCCTAGCGGGGGAAACGAACACCGGGGAGCTGTTTTTT.

This clone was seen a handful of times. This chain links TRBV2 with TRBJ1-5; D is uncertain. V lost 7 bases, J lost 1 base, and 14 bases lay in between. The length of the CDR3 is 15 residues. Per germline, CDR1 SNHLY and CDR2 FYNNEI. The CDR3: CASKEEVGSNQPQHF. The CDR3 bases are TGTGCCAGCAAGGAGGAGGTAGGAAGCAATCAGCCCCAGCATTTT.

This clone was detected once. J is TRBJ1-4 and V is TRBV5-1; no definite D call. The V gene's germline CDR1 is SGHRS and CDR2 YFSETQ. V dropped 0 bases and J dropped 7 bases, with 10 bases sitting between them. The CDR3 length is 14 residues. The CDR3 DNA reads as TGCGCCAGCAGCTTGGGAGGGTTGGGTGAAAAACTGTTTTTT. It yields the protein CASSLGGLGEKLFF.

This clone was recorded only once. The chain uses TRBV7-2 and TRBJ1-5; the match to TRBD1 covers 7 bases. CDR3 length: 15 residues. The germline V gene has CDR1 SGHTA and CDR2 FQGNSA. V was clipped by 5 bases and J by 0 bases; unmatched bases: 4. The CDR3 is CASSTTGFSNQPQHF. CDR3 sequence (DNA): TGTGCCAGCAGCACGACAGGGTTTAGCAATCAGCCCCAGCATTTT.

This chain uses TRBV3-1 (or the pseudogene TRBV3-2) with TRBJ1-2; unclear D gene. Germline V CDR1 and CDR2: LGHDT, YNNKEL (reference sequence). Trimming shortened V by 7 bases and J by 3 bases, and 15 bases separated the two germline ends. The CDR3 consists of 14 residues. The CDR3 region is CASTNLPSDYGYTF. The CDR3 coding sequence is TGTGCCAGCACCAACCTCCCGAGCGACTATGGCTACACCTTC.